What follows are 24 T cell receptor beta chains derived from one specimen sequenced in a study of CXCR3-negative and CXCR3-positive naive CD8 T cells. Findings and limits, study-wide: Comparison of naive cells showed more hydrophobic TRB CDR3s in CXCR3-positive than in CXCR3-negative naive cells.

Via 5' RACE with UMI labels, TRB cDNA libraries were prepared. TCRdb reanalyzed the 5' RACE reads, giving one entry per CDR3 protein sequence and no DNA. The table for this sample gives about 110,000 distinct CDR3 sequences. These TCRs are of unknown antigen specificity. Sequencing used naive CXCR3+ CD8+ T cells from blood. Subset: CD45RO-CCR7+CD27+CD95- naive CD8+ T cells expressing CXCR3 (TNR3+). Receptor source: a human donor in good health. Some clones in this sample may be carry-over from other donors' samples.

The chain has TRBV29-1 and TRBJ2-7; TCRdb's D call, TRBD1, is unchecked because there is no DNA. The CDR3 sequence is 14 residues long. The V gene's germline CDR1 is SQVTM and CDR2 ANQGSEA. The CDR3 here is CSVESGTGNYEQYF.

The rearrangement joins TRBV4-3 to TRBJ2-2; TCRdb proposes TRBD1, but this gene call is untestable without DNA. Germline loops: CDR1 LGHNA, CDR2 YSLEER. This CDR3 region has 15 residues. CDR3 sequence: CASSYDRGRGGELFF.

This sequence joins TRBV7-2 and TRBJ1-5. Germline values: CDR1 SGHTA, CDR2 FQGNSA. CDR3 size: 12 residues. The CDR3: CASSENNQPQHF. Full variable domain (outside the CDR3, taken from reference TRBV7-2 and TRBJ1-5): GAGVSQSPSNKVTEKGKDVELRCDPISGHTALYWYRQSLGQGLEFLIYFQGNSAPDKSGLPSDRFSAERTGGSVSTLTIQRTQQEDSAVYLCASSENNQPQHFGDGTRLSIL.

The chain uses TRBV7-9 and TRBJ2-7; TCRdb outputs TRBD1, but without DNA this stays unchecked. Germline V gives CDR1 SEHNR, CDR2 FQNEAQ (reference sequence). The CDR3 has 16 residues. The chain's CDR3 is CASSSTGTGDMNEQYF.

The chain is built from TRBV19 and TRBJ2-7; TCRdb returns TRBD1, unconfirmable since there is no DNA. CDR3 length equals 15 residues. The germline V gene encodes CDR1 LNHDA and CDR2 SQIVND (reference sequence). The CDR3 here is CASSIGGRGLGEQYF.

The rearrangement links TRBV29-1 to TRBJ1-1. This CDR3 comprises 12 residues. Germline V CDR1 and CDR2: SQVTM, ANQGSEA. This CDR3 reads CSVKVANTEAFF.

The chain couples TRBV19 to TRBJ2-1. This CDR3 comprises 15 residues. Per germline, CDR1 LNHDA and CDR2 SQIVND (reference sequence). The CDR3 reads CASSTSGSSYNEQFF.

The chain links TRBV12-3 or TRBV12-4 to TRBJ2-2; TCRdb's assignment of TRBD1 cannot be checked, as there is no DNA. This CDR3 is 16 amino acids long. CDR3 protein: CASSPGQGANTGELFF.

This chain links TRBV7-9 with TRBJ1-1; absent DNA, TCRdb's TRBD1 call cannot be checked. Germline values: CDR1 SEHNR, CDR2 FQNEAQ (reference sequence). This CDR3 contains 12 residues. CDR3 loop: CAIDRLPSEAFF.

CDR3 sequence reads: CASSVGGAAYEQYF. The chain uses TRBV9 and TRBJ2-7; TCRdb picks TRBD1, but there is no DNA to check that call. CDR3 length equals 14 residues. Germline-derived CDR1 and CDR2 are SGDLS and YYNGEE.

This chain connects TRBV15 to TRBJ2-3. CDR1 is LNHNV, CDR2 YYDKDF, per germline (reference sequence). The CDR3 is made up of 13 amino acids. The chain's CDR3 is CATSRGATDTQYF.

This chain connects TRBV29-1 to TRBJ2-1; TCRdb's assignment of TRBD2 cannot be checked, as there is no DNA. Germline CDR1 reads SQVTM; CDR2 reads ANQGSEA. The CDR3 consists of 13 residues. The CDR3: CSVERLDSNEQFF.

The CDR3 spells CASTNRGSGDIQYF. The V and J genes are TRBV19 and TRBJ2-4; TCRdb outputs TRBD2, but without DNA this stays unchecked. From germline, CDR1 is LNHDA and CDR2 SQIVND (reference sequence). The CDR3 spans 14 residues.

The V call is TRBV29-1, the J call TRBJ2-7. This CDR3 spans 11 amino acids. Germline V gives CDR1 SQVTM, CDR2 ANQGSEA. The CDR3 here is CSVRTHYEQYF.

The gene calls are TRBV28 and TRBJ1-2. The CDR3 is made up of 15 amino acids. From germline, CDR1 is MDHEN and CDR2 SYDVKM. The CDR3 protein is CASSPSLEGLYGYTF.

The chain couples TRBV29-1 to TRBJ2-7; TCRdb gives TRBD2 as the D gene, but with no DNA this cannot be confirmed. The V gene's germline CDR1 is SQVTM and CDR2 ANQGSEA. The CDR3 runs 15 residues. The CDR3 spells CSVVWAFKGPYEQYF.

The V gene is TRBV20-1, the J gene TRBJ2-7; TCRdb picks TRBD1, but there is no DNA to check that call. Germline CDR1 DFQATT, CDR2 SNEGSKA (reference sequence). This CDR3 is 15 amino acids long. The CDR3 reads CSARSDRSPSYEQYF.

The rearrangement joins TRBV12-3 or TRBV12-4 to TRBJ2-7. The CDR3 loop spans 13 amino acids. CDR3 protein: CASSPAWNDEQYF.

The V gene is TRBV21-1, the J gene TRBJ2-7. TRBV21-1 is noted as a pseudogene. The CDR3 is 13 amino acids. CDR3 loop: CASGWLGFYEQYF.

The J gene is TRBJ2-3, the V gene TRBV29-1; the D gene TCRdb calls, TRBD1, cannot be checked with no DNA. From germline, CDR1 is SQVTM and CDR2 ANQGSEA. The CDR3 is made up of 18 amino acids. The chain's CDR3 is CSVEDPLSGRGPTDTQYF.

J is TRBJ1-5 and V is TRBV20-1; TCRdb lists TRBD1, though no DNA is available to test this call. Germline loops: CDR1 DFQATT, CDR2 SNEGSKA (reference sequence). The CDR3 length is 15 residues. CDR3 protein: CSASEGQGLVQPQHF.

CDR3 residues: CASSVASGIQYF. The J gene is TRBJ2-4, the V gene TRBV9. The germline V gene has CDR1 SGDLS and CDR2 YYNGEE. The CDR3 has 12 residues.

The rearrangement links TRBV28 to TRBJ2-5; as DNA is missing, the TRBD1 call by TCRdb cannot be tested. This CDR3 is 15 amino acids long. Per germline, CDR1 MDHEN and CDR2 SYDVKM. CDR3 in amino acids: CASGHSLLQQETQYF.

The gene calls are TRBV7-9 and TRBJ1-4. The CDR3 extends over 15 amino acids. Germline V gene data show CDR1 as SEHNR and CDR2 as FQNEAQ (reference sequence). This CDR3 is CASSSGPAGDEKLFF.